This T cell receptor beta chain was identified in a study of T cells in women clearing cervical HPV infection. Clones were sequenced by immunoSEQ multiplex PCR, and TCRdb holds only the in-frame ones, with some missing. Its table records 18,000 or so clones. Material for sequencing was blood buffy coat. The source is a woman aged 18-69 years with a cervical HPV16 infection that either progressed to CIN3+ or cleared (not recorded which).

CDR3 in amino acids: CASSLGGAAYEQYF. The covered CDR3 bases are TGTGCCAGCAGCTTAGGAGGGGCGGCCTACGAG. The chain carries TRBV11-2 and TRBJ2-7; the D gene could be TRBD1 or TRBD2 (5 bases each). The read halts 3 residues ahead of the CDR3 end, with the missing end drawn from the germline J gene. The CDR3 extends over 14 amino acids. V gave up 1 base and J gave up 2 bases, with 9 bases separating them. Germline assignment: CDR1 SGHAT and CDR2 FQNNGV.